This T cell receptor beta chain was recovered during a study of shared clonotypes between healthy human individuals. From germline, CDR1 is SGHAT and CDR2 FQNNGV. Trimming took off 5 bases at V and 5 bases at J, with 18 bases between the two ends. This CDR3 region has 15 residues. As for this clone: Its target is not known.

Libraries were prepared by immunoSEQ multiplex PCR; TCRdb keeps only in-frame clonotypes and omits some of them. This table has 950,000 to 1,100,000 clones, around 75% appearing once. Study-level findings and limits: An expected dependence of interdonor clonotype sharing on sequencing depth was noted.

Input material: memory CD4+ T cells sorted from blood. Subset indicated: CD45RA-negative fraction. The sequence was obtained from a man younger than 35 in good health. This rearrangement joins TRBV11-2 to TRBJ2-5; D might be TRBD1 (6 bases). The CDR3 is CASSQGQFRRETQYF. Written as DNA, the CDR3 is TGTGCCAGCAGCCAAGGACAGTTTAGGAGGGAGACCCAGTACTTC.